The sequence of this T cell receptor beta chain was determined in a study of T-cell memory formation after mild COVID-19. On the study more broadly: TCR clusters were mostly donor specific.

There are 13 residues in the CDR3. Germline V gene lookup returns CDR1 SGHRS and CDR2 YFSETQ. V lost 0 bases, J lost 5 bases, and 7 bases lay in between. A single record per CDR3 protein comes from TCRdb applying MiXCR to the 5' RACE reads. Of about 410,000 distinct CDR3 sequences detected, approximately 19% appear once; the ten largest clones hold around a fifth. The chain uses TRBV5-1 and TRBJ2-3; D not certain. The material sequenced was PBMCs or a T cell subset sorted from them (not recorded which). This receptor was taken from a man between 18 and 29 years old who had mild COVID-19 (a few samples of this study predate the infection). Cell type and time point are not known. CDR3 bases: TGCGCCAGCAGCTTGGTCAGCGAAGATACGCAGTATTTT. It yields the protein CASSLVSEDTQYF.